A single T cell receptor (beta chain) is shown here with its context. As yet, its antigen is unknown. J was trimmed by 6 bases and V by 5 bases; bases with no gene match: 0. Germline V CDR1 and CDR2: MGHRA, YSYEKL. CDR3 size: 13 residues. This specimen comes from a study of T cell responses to AZD1222 COVID-19 vaccine. Points from the study as a whole: Sampled repertoires all dated from after the peak T cell response. Spike-wide coverage was observed for vaccine-associated CD4 TCRs, with dominant responses at 160-218 and 743-854.

Profiling relied on immunoSEQ multiplex PCR, and the TCRdb table lists in-frame clones only, not all of them. The sample yields roughly 150,000 clones, 85% to 95% seen once. Second-dose intervals of approximately 4 or approximately 12 weeks were pooled. This sequence was found in an adult who received the AZD1222 COVID-19 vaccine. The genes are TRBV4-1 and TRBJ2-7, with TRBD2 matching over 14 bases. Sequences were derived from peripheral blood, sampled 28 days after the second AZD1222 dose. The CDR3 loop reads CASSGTSGSEQYF. CDR3 bases: TGCGCCAGCAGCGGGACTAGCGGGAGCGAGCAGTACTTC.